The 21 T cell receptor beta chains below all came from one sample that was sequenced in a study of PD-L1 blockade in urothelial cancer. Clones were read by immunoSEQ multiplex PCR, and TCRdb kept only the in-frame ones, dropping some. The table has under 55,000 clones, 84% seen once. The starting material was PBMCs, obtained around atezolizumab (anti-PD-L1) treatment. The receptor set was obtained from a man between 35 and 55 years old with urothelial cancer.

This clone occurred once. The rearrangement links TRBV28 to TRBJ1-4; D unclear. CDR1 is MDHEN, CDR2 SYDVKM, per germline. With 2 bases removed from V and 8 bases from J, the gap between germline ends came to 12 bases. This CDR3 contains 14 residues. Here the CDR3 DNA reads TGTGCCAGCAGTTTAGCCCTAACTCGAGAAAAACTGTTTTTT. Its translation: CASSLALTREKLFF. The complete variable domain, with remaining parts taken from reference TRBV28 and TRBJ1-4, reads DVKVTQSSRYLVKRTGEKVFLECVQDMDHENMFWYRQDPGLGLRLIYFSYDVKMKEKGDIPEGYSVSREKKERFSLILESASTNQTSMYLCASSLALTREKLFFGSGTQLSVL.

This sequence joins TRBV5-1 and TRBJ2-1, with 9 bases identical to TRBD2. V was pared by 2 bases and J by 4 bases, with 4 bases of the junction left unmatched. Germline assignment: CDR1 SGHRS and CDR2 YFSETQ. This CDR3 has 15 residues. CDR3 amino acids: CASSFLAGDYNEQFF. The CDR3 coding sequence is TGCGCCAGCAGCTTCTTAGCGGGAGATTACAATGAGCAGTTCTTC.

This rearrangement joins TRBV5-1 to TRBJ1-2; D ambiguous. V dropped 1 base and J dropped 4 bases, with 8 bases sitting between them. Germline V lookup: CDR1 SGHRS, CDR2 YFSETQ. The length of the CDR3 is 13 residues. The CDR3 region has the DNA TGCGCCAGCAGCTTGTACGAGGGCTATGGCTACACCTTC. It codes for CASSLYEGYGYTF.

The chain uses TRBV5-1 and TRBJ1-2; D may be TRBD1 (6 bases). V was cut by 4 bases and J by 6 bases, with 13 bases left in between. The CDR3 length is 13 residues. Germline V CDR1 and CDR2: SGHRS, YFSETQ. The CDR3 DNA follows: TGCGCCAGCAGCCTCAGGGGTCTGGATGGCTACACCTTC. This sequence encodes CASSLRGLDGYTF.

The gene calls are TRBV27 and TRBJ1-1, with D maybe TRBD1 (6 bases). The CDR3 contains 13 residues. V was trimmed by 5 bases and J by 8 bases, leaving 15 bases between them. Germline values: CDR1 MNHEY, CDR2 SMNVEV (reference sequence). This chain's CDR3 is CASSRTGTQEAFF. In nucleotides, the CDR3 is TGTGCCAGCAGTCGCACAGGGACACAAGAAGCTTTCTTT.

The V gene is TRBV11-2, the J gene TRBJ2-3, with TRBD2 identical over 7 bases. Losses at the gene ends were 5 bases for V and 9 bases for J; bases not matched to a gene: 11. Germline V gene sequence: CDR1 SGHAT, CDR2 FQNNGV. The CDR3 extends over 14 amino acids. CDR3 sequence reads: CASSGTSARGTQYF. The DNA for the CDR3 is TGTGCCAGCAGCGGTACTAGCGCGAGGGGCACGCAGTATTTT.

As DNA, the CDR3 is TGTGCCAGCAGCCGGGACAGGGGATTTAATGAGCAGTTCTTC. It yields the protein CASSRDRGFNEQFF. This chain links TRBV11-2 with TRBJ2-1, with TRBD1 matching 10 bases. The CDR3 spans 14 residues. CDR1 and CDR2 (germline): SGHAT, FQNNGV. The ends lost 5 bases at V and 7 bases at J; junction bases unmatched: 5.

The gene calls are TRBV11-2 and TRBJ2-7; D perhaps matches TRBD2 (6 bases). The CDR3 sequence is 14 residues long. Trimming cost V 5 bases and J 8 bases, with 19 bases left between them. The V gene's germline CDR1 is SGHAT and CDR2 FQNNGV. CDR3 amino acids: CASSPTGLSTQQYF. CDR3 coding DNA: TGTGCCAGCAGCCCCACGGGACTTTCTACGCAGCAGTACTTC.

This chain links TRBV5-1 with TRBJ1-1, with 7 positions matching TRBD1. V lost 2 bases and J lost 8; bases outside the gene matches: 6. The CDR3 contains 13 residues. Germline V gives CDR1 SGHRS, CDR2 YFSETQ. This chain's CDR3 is CASSFTRDSEAFF. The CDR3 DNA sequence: TGCGCCAGCAGCTTTACCCGGGACAGCGAAGCTTTCTTT.

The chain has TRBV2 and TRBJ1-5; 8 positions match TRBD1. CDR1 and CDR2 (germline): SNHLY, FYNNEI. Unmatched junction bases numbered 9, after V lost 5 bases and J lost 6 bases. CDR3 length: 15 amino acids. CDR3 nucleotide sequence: TGTGCCAGCAGTAACCAGGGGGCGGCATTTCAGCCCCAGCATTTT. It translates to CASSNQGAAFQPQHF.

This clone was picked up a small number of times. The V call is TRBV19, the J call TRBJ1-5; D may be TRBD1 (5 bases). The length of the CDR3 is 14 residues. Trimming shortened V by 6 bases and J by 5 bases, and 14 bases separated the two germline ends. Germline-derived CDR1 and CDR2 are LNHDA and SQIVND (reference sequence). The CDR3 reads CASRTAGRDQPQHF. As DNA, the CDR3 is TGTGCCAGTAGGACAGCGGGGCGAGATCAGCCCCAGCATTTT.

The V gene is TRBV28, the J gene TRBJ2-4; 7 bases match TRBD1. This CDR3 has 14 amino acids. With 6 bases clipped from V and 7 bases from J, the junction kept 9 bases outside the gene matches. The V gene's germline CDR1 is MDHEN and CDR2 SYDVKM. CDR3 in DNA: TGTGCCAGCAGGGGGCCCCTACAGGGGAACATTCAGTACTTC. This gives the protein CASRGPLQGNIQYF.

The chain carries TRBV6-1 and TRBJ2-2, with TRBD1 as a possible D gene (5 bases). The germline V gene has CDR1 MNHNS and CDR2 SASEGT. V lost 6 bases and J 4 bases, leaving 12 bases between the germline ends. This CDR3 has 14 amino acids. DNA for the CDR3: TGTGCCAGCAGCCACTTTAGGGGCACCGGGGAGCTGTTTTTT. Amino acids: CASSHFRGTGELFF.

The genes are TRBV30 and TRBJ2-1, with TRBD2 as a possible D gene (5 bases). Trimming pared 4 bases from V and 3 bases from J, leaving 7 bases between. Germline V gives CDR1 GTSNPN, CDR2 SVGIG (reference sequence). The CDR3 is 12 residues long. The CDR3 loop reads CAWKRSYNEQFF. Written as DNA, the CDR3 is TGTGCCTGGAAGCGGAGCTACAATGAGCAGTTCTTC. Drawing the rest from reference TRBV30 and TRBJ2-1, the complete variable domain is SQTIHQWPATLVQPVGSPLSLECTVEGTSNPNLYWYRQAAGRGLQLLFYSVGIGQISSEVPQNLSASRPQDRQFILSSKKLLLSDSGFYLCAWKRSYNEQFFGPGTRLTVL.

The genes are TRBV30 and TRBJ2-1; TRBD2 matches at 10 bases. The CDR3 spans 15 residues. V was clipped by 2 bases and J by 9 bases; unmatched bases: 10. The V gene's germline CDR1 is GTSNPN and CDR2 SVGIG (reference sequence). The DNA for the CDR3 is TGTGCCTGGAGTCGATTAGCGGGAGGCACGGGTGAGCAGTTCTTC. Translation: CAWSRLAGGTGEQFF.

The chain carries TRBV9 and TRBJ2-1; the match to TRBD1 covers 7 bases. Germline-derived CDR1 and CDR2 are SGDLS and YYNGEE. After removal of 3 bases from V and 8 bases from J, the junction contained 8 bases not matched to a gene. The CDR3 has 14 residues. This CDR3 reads CASSASDRVHEQFF. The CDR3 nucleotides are TGTGCCAGCAGCGCCTCAGACAGGGTACATGAGCAGTTCTTC.

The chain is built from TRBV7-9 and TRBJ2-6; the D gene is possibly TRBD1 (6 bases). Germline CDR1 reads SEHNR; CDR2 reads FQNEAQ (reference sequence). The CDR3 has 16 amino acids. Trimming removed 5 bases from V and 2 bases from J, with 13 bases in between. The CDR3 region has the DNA TGTGCCAGCAGCGCCACAGGGTCTACTGGGGCCAACGTCCTGACTTTC. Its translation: CASSATGSTGANVLTF.

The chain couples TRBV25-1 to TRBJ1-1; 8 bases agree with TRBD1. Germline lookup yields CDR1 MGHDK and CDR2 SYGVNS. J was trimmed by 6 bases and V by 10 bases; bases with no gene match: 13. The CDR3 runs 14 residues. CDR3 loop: CATLPRTGHPEAFF. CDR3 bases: TGTGCCACCCTTCCCCGGACAGGGCACCCTGAAGCTTTCTTT.

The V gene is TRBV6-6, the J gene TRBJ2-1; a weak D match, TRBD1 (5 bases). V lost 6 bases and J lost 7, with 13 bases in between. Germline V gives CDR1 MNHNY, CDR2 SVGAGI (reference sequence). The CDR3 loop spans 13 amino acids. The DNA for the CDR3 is TGTGCCAGCAGACTTTCAGCAGGGAATGAGCAGTTCTTC. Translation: CASRLSAGNEQFF.

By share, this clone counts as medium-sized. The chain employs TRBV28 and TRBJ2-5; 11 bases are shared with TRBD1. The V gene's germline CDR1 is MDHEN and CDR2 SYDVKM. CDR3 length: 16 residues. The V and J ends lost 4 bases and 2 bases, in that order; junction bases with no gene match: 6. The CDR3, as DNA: TGTGCCAGCAGTTGGACAGGGGGCTTCTCGCAAGAGACCCAGTACTTC. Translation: CASSWTGGFSQETQYF. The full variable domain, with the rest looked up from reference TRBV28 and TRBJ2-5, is DVKVTQSSRYLVKRTGEKVFLECVQDMDHENMFWYRQDPGLGLRLIYFSYDVKMKEKGDIPEGYSVSREKKERFSLILESASTNQTSMYLCASSWTGGFSQETQYFGPGTRLLVL.

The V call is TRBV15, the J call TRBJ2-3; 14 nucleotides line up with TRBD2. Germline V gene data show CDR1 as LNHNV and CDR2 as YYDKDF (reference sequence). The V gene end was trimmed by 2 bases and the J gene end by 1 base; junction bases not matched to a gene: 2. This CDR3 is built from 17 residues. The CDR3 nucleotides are TGTGCCACCAGCAGACCGGGACTAGCGGGAGGCACAGATACGCAGTATTTT. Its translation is CATSRPGLAGGTDTQYF. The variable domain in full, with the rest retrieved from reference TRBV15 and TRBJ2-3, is DAMVIQNPRYQVTQFGKPVTLSCSQTLNHNVMYWYQQKSSQAPKLLFHYYDKDFNNEADTPDNFQSRRPNTSFCFLDIRSPGLGDTAMYLCATSRPGLAGGTDTQYFGPGTRLTVL.